This TCR beta chain emerged from a study of T-cell reconstitution after alpha-beta-depleted transplantation in children. TCRbeta library construction was performed incorporating unique molecular identifiers. TCRdb recomputed calls from the PCR reads with MiXCR, one row per CDR3 protein. This sample yields hundreds of thousands of distinct CDR3 sequences, of which 16% are seen a single time; under 1.2% belongs to the top ten. Germline CDR1 SEHNR, CDR2 FQNEAQ (reference sequence). V was pared by 7 bases and J by 6 bases, with 4 bases between. The CDR3 has 9 amino acids. The J gene is TRBJ2-7, the V gene TRBV7-9; no firm D call. Sequencing was performed on PBMCs from the stem cell graft donor, taken from the stem cell graft. This TCR came from a human donor who donated a stem cell graft to a child with acute myeloid leukemia. DNA of the CDR3: TGTGCCAGCATCCGCGAGCAGTACGTC. Translated, it gives CASIREQYV.